These T cell receptor beta chains were read from a single sample in a study of cytomegalovirus exposure and HLA in healthy donors. Repertoires were generated with immunoSEQ multiplex PCR, while TCRdb's copy carries only in-frame clones and drops some. The sample lists roughly 120,000 clones, roughly 70% occurring once. Material for sequencing was PBMCs. These receptors were collected from a woman in her 40s in good health and CMV-seronegative. CDR3s include the opening cysteine and the closing phenylalanine or tryptophan. D genes are given only for firm matches.

TRBV5-4	TRBJ1-2	.	CASSLGLKEDGYTF
TRBV13	TRBJ2-1	TRBD2	CASSFRQAGVGNEQFF
TRBV10-3	TRBJ2-3	.	CAISESGGAGGTDTQYF
TRBV18	TRBJ2-5	TRBD1	CASSPTGEQTQYF
TRBV11-3	TRBJ2-1	.	CASSSEYEQFF
TRBV7-2	TRBJ2-1	TRBD2	CASSPRSTSGVSIGEQFF
TRBV7-9	TRBJ1-3	TRBD1	CASSFETGTGGNTIYF
TRBV5-6	TRBJ2-7	.	CASSLAGAPNGQYF
TRBV4-2	TRBJ1-2	TRBD1	CASSQTDRGVTYGYTF
TRBV2	TRBJ1-1	.	CASSESFRVHEAFF
TRBV5-4	TRBJ2-5	TRBD2	CASSSLGLAGDGETQYF
TRBV7-2	TRBJ2-3	TRBD1	CASSTGQLVDTQYF
TRBV12-5	TRBJ2-2	.	CASGLAVVGGELFF
TRBV5-1	TRBJ2-7	TRBD2	CASSLAQRGPGEQYF
TRBV5-1	TRBJ1-4	.	CASRGRTNEKLFF
TRBV9	TRBJ1-1	TRBD1	CASSRQGGTEAFF
TRBV28	TRBJ2-6	.	CASSSTSGANVLTF
TRBV2	TRBJ1-5	.	CASSGDLGGNQPQHF
TRBV9	TRBJ2-2	.	CASSVVAGGHGELFF
TRBV6-1	TRBJ1-6	.	CASSPRRDSGALHF
TRBV5-1	TRBJ2-1	TRBD2	CASSLASGGTFSNEQFF